This T cell receptor beta chain was obtained from a study of CD8+ T cells in alopecia areata. About the research overall: Administration of oral tofacitinib to treated patients was at 5 to 10 mg twice daily.

There are a few counts of this clone. No antigen is known for it. Investigators isolated RNA and reverse transcribed it into cDNA to act as the sequencing template. TCRdb's copy holds only in-frame clones and misses some; the assay was immunoSEQ multiplex PCR. The table records some 180,000 clones, around 51% of them present only once. The CDR3 is 13 residues long. CDR1 MNHEY and CDR2 SMNVEV come from the germline V gene (reference sequence). After removal of 5 bases from V and 7 bases from J, the junction contained 7 bases not matched to a gene. Indicated treatment: oral pan-JAK inhibitor, 5-10 mg twice daily. Sorted populations comprised CD4+ and CD8+ T cells obtained from PBMCs. Study results and limitations: Both scalp clonality and the expanded CD8+ clones among the top 100 showed a significant decrease with tofacitinib.

The source is a human donor with alopecia areata. Sequenced here: CD8+ T cells sorted from blood, sampled around week 53, from a patient treated with tofacitinib. The chain combines TRBV27 with TRBJ1-1; 7 bases map to TRBD1. In DNA form, the CDR3 reads TGTGCCAGCAGTCAGGGGGTTCATGGTGAAGCTTTCTTT. Its translation is CASSQGVHGEAFF.